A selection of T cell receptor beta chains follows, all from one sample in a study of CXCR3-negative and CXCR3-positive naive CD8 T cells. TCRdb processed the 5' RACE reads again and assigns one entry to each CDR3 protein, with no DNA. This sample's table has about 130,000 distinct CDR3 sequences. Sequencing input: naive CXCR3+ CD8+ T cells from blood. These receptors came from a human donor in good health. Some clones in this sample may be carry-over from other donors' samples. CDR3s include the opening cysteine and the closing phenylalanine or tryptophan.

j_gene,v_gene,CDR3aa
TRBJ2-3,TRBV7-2,CASSLATDTQYF
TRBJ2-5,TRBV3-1,CASSQVADQETQYF
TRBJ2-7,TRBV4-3,CASSQEAGTPRGEQYF
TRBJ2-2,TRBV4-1,CASSQDGTTINTGELFF
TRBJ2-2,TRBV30,CAWSEGSGGELFF
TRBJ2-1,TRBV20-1,CSASPTDRHNNEQFF
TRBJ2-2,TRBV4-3,CASSPETGDTGELFF
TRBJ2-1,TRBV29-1,CSVVGRLAYNEQFF
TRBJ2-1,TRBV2,CASSERFRDSDEQFF
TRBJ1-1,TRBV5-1,CASSLAGIEAFF
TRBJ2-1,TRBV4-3,CASSHLWADSSYNEQFF
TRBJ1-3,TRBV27,CASSLIRGAKCNTIYF
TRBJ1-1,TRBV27,CASSQGLNTEAFF
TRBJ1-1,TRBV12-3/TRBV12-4,CASSSEHRDTEAFF
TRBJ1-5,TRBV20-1,CSARDMQSNQPQHF
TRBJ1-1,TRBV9,CASSAPGHPNTEAFF
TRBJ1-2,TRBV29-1,CSGKTGDGYTF
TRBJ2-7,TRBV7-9,CASSSPDGTYEQYF
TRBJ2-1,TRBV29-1,CSVEGLSSYNEQFF
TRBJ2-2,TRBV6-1,CASHSNTGELFF
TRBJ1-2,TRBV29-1,CSVEDTVVGYTF
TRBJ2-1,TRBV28,CASRTPWSGSQSEQFF
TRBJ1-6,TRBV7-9,CASSLDSDPLHF
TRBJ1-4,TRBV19,CASFPTWGLGEKLFF
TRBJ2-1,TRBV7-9,CASSLVGVCYNEQFF
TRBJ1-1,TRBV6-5,CASSYSGVTEAFF